The source of this T cell receptor beta chain is a study of control samples from healthy donors and cancer patients. This clone was detected only once. The repertoire was sequenced with immunoSEQ multiplex PCR; TCRdb's copy has only in-frame clones and lacks some. The sample has some 150,000 clones; roughly 91% are singletons. The CDR3 has 14 amino acids. The germline gives CDR1 MNHNS, CDR2 SASEGT. The germline V and J ends were trimmed by 0 bases and 2 bases, with 8 bases remaining between them. The receptor's source is a woman aged 25-40 years in good health. The V gene is TRBV6-1, the J gene TRBJ2-7; D remains ambiguous. Sequenced: blood. CDR3 bases: TGTGCCAGCAGTGAAGCGGGCCCTCCCTACGAGCAGTACTTC. It translates to CASSEAGPPYEQYF.